The clone carrying this T cell receptor (beta chain) was seen many times. Its antigen is undetermined. Original analysis: The distant-metastasis classifier for papillary thyroid cancer was built from CDR3 differences across clinicopathological groups. TCRdb re-analyzed the PCR reads through MiXCR. The V and J calls were not made by the authors but by TCRdb's processing. The top ten clones hold under 4% of a sample with around 46,000 clones, 22% of them seen once. The data were taken from a study of metastatic and nonmetastatic thyroid tumors. Study as a whole: Comparison of repertoires was carried out across blood and tumor or nodule tissue from malignant and benign thyroid patients.

Study results and limitations: Benign nodules were reported to have significantly lower TCR beta diversity than malignant thyroid tumors, in blood and tumor.

The CDR3 has 15 residues. V was cut by 2 bases and J by 0 bases, with 9 bases left in between. Germline lookup yields CDR1 MNHEY and CDR2 SMNVEV (reference sequence). All patients were untreated before thyroid surgery. The sequenced material came from blood. The rearrangement links TRBV27 to TRBJ2-3, with D uncertain. The source of this sequence is a male donor with papillary thyroid cancer or a benign thyroid nodule (not recorded which). Some clones in this sample may be carry-over from other donors' samples. The CDR3 is CASSLDITSTDTQYF. Here the CDR3 DNA reads TGTGCCAGCAGTTTAGACATTACTAGCACAGATACGCAGTATTTT.